This T cell receptor beta chain was recovered during a study of prognosis after radiotherapy for stage I lung cancer. Of note for this clonotype: The junction differs from germline at one of its ends, possibly a read error.

Amplification of TCR beta CDR3 from genomic DNA used two-round multiplex PCR. Primers were specific to each TRBV and TRBJ gene in first-round PCR. TCRdb re-derived calls from the multiplex PCR reads in MiXCR, one entry per CDR3 protein. This sample carries tens of thousands of distinct CDR3 sequences, 46% of them seen once, and the ten largest clones take about 16%. The germline V gene encodes CDR1 MNHNS and CDR2 SASEGT. The CDR3 loop spans 11 amino acids. The chain combines TRBV6-1 with TRBJ2-1, with unresolved D. The sequences come from PBMCs, collected before or after stereotactic body radiation therapy (not recorded which). This receptor was obtained from a donor of 50 years or more with non-small cell lung cancer. The CDR3 protein is CSSKILNEQFF. In DNA, the CDR3 is TGTTCCAGCAAAATCTTGAATGAACAGTTCTTC.